The next 14 T cell receptor beta chains were all read from a single sample in a study of blood T cells in healthy people across ages (dated by TCRdb to the mid-2010s). The library was built by means of 5' RACE. Instrument used: Illumina HiSeq 2500. A second PCR of about 6 to 11 cycles was performed with a sample-barcoded 5' primer and a J-beta primer mix. Using fastp at Q25 and MiXCR, TCRdb reprocessed the public reads and kept productive beta chains. Every entry covers one CDR3 protein and lists the most common genes and DNA from its rows. In all, the sample holds 650,000 to 1,000,000 distinct CDR3 sequences, and around 34% of those were seen once. The ten largest clones capture 10% to 15% of the sample. The sequenced sample consisted of blood. Source of these receptors: a young man in good health.

There are a few counts of this clonotype. The rearrangement joins TRBV25-1 to TRBJ2-3; the D gene is possibly TRBD2 (7 bases). This CDR3 has 16 residues. The germline V gene encodes CDR1 MGHDK and CDR2 SYGVNS. Trimming left V 5 bases short and J 4 bases short, with 19 bases between. The CDR3 region is CASSPSWGGRADTQYF. In DNA, the CDR3 is TGTGCCAGCAGTCCGTCGTGGGGGGGCCGAGCAGATACGCAGTATTTT.

This clonotype showed up many times. The chain has TRBV5-1 and TRBJ2-1, with D tentatively TRBD2 (7 bases). This CDR3 is 14 amino acids long. V was cut by 2 bases and J by 7 bases, with 13 bases left in between. Germline loops: CDR1 SGHRS, CDR2 YFSETQ. The CDR3 here is CASSFRGAGNEQFF. DNA of the CDR3: TGCGCCAGCAGCTTCCGGGGGGCCGGTAATGAGCAGTTCTTC.

This rearrangement joins TRBV14 to TRBJ1-6, with D perhaps matching TRBD1 (5 bases). Germline V CDR1 and CDR2: SGHDN, FVKESK. The CDR3 has 14 amino acids. The V end lost 4 bases, the J end lost 7 bases, and 11 bases lay between the germline ends. This chain's CDR3 is CASSPGTRNSPLHF. Here the CDR3 DNA reads TGTGCCAGCAGCCCCGGGACGCGAAATTCACCCCTCCACTTT. Full variable domain (outside the CDR3, taken from reference TRBV14 and TRBJ1-6): EAGVTQFPSHSVIEKGQTVTLRCDPISGHDNLYWYRRVMGKEIKFLLHFVKESKQDESGMPNNRFLAERTGGTYSTLKVQPAELEDSGVYFCASSPGTRNSPLHFGNGTRLTVT.

The sample holds a few counts of this clonotype. The CDR3: CSARETPGGEKLFF. CDR3 DNA sequence: TGCAGTGCTAGAGAGACCCCCGGAGGCGAAAAACTGTTTTTT. The chain combines TRBV20-1 with TRBJ1-4; D ambiguous. This CDR3 has 14 amino acids. Between the trimmed V and J ends, which lost 0 bases and 8 bases, there was a span of 13 bases. CDR1 is DFQATT and CDR2 is SNEGSKA in the germline V gene (reference sequence).

This clonotype was counted between two and nine times. The rearrangement links TRBV6-5 to TRBJ2-1; weak D call: TRBD1 (5 bases). V dropped 7 bases and J dropped 2 bases, with 15 bases sitting between them. The CDR3 runs to 15 residues. CDR1 is MNHEY, CDR2 SVGAGI, per germline. The CDR3 loop reads CASKKGVLAYNEQFF. The CDR3 region has the DNA TGTGCCAGCAAAAAAGGGGTGTTGGCCTACAATGAGCAGTTCTTC.

Regarding this clonotype: Possible read error: a much larger clone is one base away. The V gene is TRBV7-8, the J gene TRBJ2-7; the D call may be TRBD1 or TRBD2 (6 bases each). The CDR3 has 16 amino acids. Germline V CDR1 and CDR2: SGHVS, FQNEAQ. The CDR3 reads CAGSLGGTVASYEQYF. CDR3 in DNA: TGTGCCGGCAGCTTAGGGGGGACGGTCGCCTCCTACGAGCAGTACTTC.

This chain connects TRBV5-1 to TRBJ2-5, with TRBD2 as a possible D gene (6 bases). CDR1 and CDR2 from the germline V gene are SGHRS and YFSETQ. The CDR3 contains 12 residues. V was pared by 5 bases and J by 11 bases, with 16 bases between. The CDR3 DNA sequence: TGCGCCAGCAGACTAGCCATCAATGAGCAGTACTTC. It codes for CASRLAINEQYF.

This clonotype appeared a few times. V and J are TRBV7-9 and TRBJ1-2; TRBD1 matches 7 bases. Germline CDR1 and CDR2: SEHNR and FQNEAQ (reference sequence). The CDR3 is 11 residues long. The CDR3 nucleotides are TGTGCGGGGGAGGGGGCGCGTGGCTACACCTTC. Translating it yields CAGEGARGYTF.

V and J are TRBV20-1 and TRBJ2-7; 7 bases fit TRBD1. V was clipped by 6 bases and J by 0 bases; unmatched bases: 11. Germline loops: CDR1 DFQATT, CDR2 SNEGSKA (reference sequence). The CDR3 extends over 15 amino acids. CDR3 in amino acids: CSAFLPGQSSYEQYF. For the CDR3, the DNA is TGCAGTGCATTCCTTCCGGGACAGAGCTCCTACGAGCAGTACTTC.

CDR3 residues: CSAIQGQGDTEAFF. In nucleotides, the CDR3 is TGCAGTGCTATACAGGGACAGGGAGATACTGAAGCTTTCTTT. V and J are TRBV20-1 and TRBJ1-1, with 9 bases matching TRBD1. The germline CDR1 and CDR2 sequences are DFQATT and SNEGSKA (reference sequence). Trimming removed 4 bases from V and 5 bases from J; junction bases left unmatched: 8. The CDR3 totals 14 residues.

CDR3 DNA sequence: TGTGCCAGCAGCTGGGGGACCCAGGGGGATGAGCAGTTCTTC. Protein product: CASSWGTQGDEQFF. The chain joins TRBV5-8 to TRBJ2-1, with 7 bases aligning to TRBD1. The CDR3 has 14 amino acids. The V and J ends lost 3 bases and 8 bases, in that order; junction bases with no gene match: 8. Germline CDR1 SGHTS, CDR2 YDEGEE.

This clonotype has a count of ten or more. The chain employs TRBV3-1 and TRBJ2-3; possible D gene TRBD2, 6 bases. CDR1 is LGHDT, CDR2 YNNKEL, per germline (reference sequence). The CDR3 has 18 residues. Trimming stripped 4 bases from V and 0 bases from J, with 20 bases between. The CDR3 bases are TGTGCCAGCAGCCCTACCCGGGGTAGCGGCATTAGCACAGATACGCAGTATTTT. Translation gives CASSPTRGSGISTDTQYF.

This clonotype was seen more than once but under ten times. The chain couples TRBV5-4 to TRBJ1-4, with a weak D call TRBD1 (6 bases). V gave up 2 bases and J gave up 5 bases, with 13 bases separating them. Germline V gene data show CDR1 as SGHNT and CDR2 as YYREEE (reference sequence). The length of the CDR3 is 15 residues. CDR3 region: CASSFGGQPNEKLFF. The CDR3 DNA is TGTGCCAGCAGCTTTGGGGGACAACCAAATGAAAAACTGTTTTTT.

V and J are TRBV12-3 or TRBV12-4 and TRBJ1-5, with 9 bases that match TRBD1. The CDR3 runs 17 residues. V shed 5 bases, J shed 7 bases, and the junction held 15 bases outside the gene matches. The CDR3 region is CASSRDRERPQIQPQHF. Here the CDR3 DNA reads TGTGCCAGCAGTCGGGACAGGGAACGGCCCCAAATCCAGCCCCAGCATTTT.